The 19 T cell receptor beta chains reported below all come from one sample, sequenced in a study of T cell responses to AZD1222 COVID-19 vaccine. The assay was immunoSEQ multiplex PCR, and TCRdb's table has in-frame clones only and misses some. The sample has approximately 84,000 clones, 70% to 90% seen once. This sample comprised peripheral blood, obtained 28 days after the second AZD1222 dose. Receptors were obtained from an adult who received the AZD1222 COVID-19 vaccine.

The rearrangement uses TRBV18 and TRBJ1-1; D is unresolved. In germline, CDR1 is KGHSH, CDR2 LQKENI. V gave up 4 bases and J gave up 5 bases, with 11 bases separating them. The CDR3 is made up of 13 amino acids. The CDR3, as DNA: TGTGCCAGCTCACAAGGACCTGTTACTGAAGCTTTCTTT. Translating gives CASSQGPVTEAFF.

The V call is TRBV28, the J call TRBJ1-5; no definite D call. The germline V gene has CDR1 MDHEN and CDR2 SYDVKM. This CDR3 spans 12 amino acids. Trimming stripped 11 bases from V and 6 bases from J, with 14 bases between. CDR3: CARSRAFQPQHF. In nucleotides, the CDR3 is TGTGCCCGATCAAGGGCATTTCAGCCCCAGCATTTT.

The chain couples TRBV5-1 to TRBJ2-5, with no clear D. The CDR3 spans 11 residues. Germline V gene sequence: CDR1 SGHRS, CDR2 YFSETQ. Trimming shortened V by 3 bases and J by 3 bases, and 3 bases separated the two germline ends. The CDR3 reads CASSYKETQYF. CDR3 bases: TGCGCCAGCAGCTACAAAGAGACCCAGTACTTC. The full variable domain, with the rest looked up from reference TRBV5-1 and TRBJ2-5, is KAGVTQTPRYLIKTRGQQVTLSCSPISGHRSVSWYQQTPGQGLQFLFEYFSETQRNKGNFPGRFSGRQFSNSRSEMNVSTLELGDSALYLCASSYKETQYFGPGTRLLVL.

V gene TRBV6-5 combines with J gene TRBJ2-7; D unclear. Between the trimmed V and J ends, which lost 5 bases and 3 bases, there was a span of 5 bases. Per the germline V gene, CDR1 is MNHEY and CDR2 is SVGAGI. This CDR3 is built from 11 residues. CDR3 loop: CASSPNYEQYF. The CDR3 DNA is TGTGCCAGCAGTCCTAACTACGAGCAGTACTTC.

The genes are TRBV6-1 and TRBJ2-2; perhaps TRBD1 as D (5 bases). The V gene lost 1 base and the J gene lost 0 bases, with 9 bases spanning the gap. The CDR3 has 16 residues. Looked up from germline, CDR1 is MNHNS and CDR2 is SASEGT. The CDR3 nucleotides are TGTGCCAGCAGTGAAGTCAGGGTCCCGAACACCGGGGAGCTGTTTTTT. It codes for CASSEVRVPNTGELFF.

The chain has TRBV30 and TRBJ2-2; TRBD1 aligns across 10 bases. CDR3 length: 16 residues. V dropped 5 bases and J dropped 7; count of bases not matched to a gene: 13. Looked up from germline, CDR1 is GTSNPN and CDR2 is SVGIG (reference sequence). In DNA form, the CDR3 reads TGTGCCTGGGGGGACAGGGGATACGGGAGGATCGGGGAGCTGTTTTTT. As protein: CAWGDRGYGRIGELFF.

CDR3 amino acids: CASSLTLQSYEQYF. The CDR3 DNA reads as TGTGCCAGCAGCTTGACCCTACAGTCCTACGAGCAGTACTTC. V usage is TRBV5-4 and J usage is TRBJ2-7; D not resolved. Trimming pared 1 base from V and 1 base from J, leaving 9 bases between. CDR3 length equals 14 residues. Germline-derived CDR1 and CDR2 are SGHNT and YYREEE (reference sequence).

This chain connects TRBV29-1 to TRBJ2-5, with TRBD2 matching 16 bases. The V gene end was trimmed by 7 bases and the J gene end by 5 bases; junction bases not matched to a gene: 7. Germline V gene lookup returns CDR1 SQVTM and CDR2 ANQGSEA. The CDR3 sequence is 15 residues long. This CDR3 is CSAGTSGGAWETQYF. The CDR3 DNA sequence: TGCAGCGCCGGGACTAGCGGGGGGGCCTGGGAGACCCAGTACTTC.

The rearrangement joins TRBV11-2 to TRBJ1-4, with D uncertain. The V end lost 5 bases, the J end lost 6 bases, and 13 bases lay between the germline ends. CDR1 is SGHAT, CDR2 FQNNGV, per germline. CDR3 length: 14 residues. DNA for the CDR3: TGTGCCAGCAGCCCAAGTGGTAGGGATGAAAAACTGTTTTTT. Amino acid sequence: CASSPSGRDEKLFF.

The rearrangement joins TRBV11-2 to TRBJ2-7; maybe TRBD2 (6 bases). This CDR3 comprises 16 residues. Trimming stripped 1 base from V and 2 bases from J, with 15 bases between. Germline V gives CDR1 SGHAT, CDR2 FQNNGV. CDR3 protein: CASSLVVGGNPYEQYF. The DNA of the CDR3 is TGTGCCAGCAGCTTAGTGGTTGGAGGGAATCCCTACGAGCAGTACTTC. The entire variable domain, with the rest obtained from reference TRBV11-2 and TRBJ2-7, is as follows: EAGVAQSPRYKIIEKRQSVAFWCNPISGHATLYWYQQILGQGPKLLIQFQNNGVVDDSQLPKDRFSAERLKGVDSTLKIQPAKLEDSAVYLCASSLVVGGNPYEQYFGPGTRLTVT.

This chain joins TRBV2 and TRBJ1-6, with 7 bases lining up with TRBD1. Germline assignment: CDR1 SNHLY and CDR2 FYNNEI. The CDR3 is made up of 14 amino acids. V was clipped by 7 bases and J by 9 bases; unmatched bases: 9. The CDR3: CASIRQGRGSPLHF. CDR3 coding DNA: TGTGCCAGCATCCGACAGGGACGGGGTTCACCCCTCCACTTT.

The V call is TRBV7-2, the J call TRBJ2-1, with D perhaps assigned TRBD1 or TRBD2 (5 bases each). With 1 base removed from V and 2 bases from J, the gap between germline ends came to 9 bases. This CDR3 comprises 15 residues. CDR1 is SGHTA, CDR2 FQGNSA, per germline. CDR3 sequence (DNA): TGTGCCAGCAGCTTAGTGGGGGTTCCCTACAATGAGCAGTTCTTC. This sequence encodes CASSLVGVPYNEQFF.

There are a few counts of this clone. The chain links TRBV5-1 to TRBJ1-1; tentatively, D is TRBD1 (6 bases). Germline assignment: CDR1 SGHRS and CDR2 YFSETQ. CDR3 size: 15 residues. The ends were cut back, 0 bases at V and 1 base at J, with 10 bases in the middle. CDR3 region: CASSLEGGWNTEAFF. The CDR3 DNA is TGCGCCAGCAGCTTGGAGGGGGGTTGGAACACTGAAGCTTTCTTT.

The gene calls are TRBV19 and TRBJ1-5, with TRBD1 as a possible D gene (5 bases). The CDR3 is made up of 19 amino acids. CDR1 LNHDA and CDR2 SQIVND come from the germline V gene (reference sequence). Trimming removed 1 base at V and 0 bases at J, with 19 bases between. CDR3: CASSIVDSRWGYSNQPQHF. CDR3 DNA sequence: TGTGCCAGTAGTATAGTCGACAGCCGATGGGGGTATAGCAATCAGCCCCAGCATTTT.

The chain employs TRBV19 and TRBJ1-1; D is uncertain. The CDR3 is 11 residues long. Per germline, CDR1 LNHDA and CDR2 SQIVND (reference sequence). Trimming pared 9 bases from V and 0 bases from J, leaving 5 bases between. The CDR3 sequence: CASTVNTEAFF. For the CDR3, the DNA is TGTGCCAGCACCGTGAACACTGAAGCTTTCTTT.

The chain joins TRBV5-6 to TRBJ2-7, with TRBD2 matching 9 bases. Germline V gene lookup returns CDR1 SGHDT and CDR2 YYEEEE. Germline trimming cut 0 bases from V and 2 bases from J; bases unmatched to any gene: 3. The CDR3 is made up of 15 amino acids. The CDR3 protein is CASSLVPSGAYEQYF. Here the CDR3 DNA reads TGTGCCAGCAGCTTGGTCCCTAGCGGGGCCTACGAGCAGTACTTC.

The chain employs TRBV5-1 and TRBJ1-1; D is unclear. This CDR3 has 15 residues. Trimming took 0 bases from V and 2 from J, leaving 11 bases between them. CDR1 and CDR2 (germline): SGHRS, YFSETQ. CDR3 nucleotide sequence: TGCGCCAGCAGCTTGGCCGGCACGCCTAACACTGAAGCTTTCTTT. Protein: CASSLAGTPNTEAFF. Filled out from reference TRBV5-1 and TRBJ1-1, the complete variable domain reads KAGVTQTPRYLIKTRGQQVTLSCSPISGHRSVSWYQQTPGQGLQFLFEYFSETQRNKGNFPGRFSGRQFSNSRSEMNVSTLELGDSALYLCASSLAGTPNTEAFFGQGTRLTVV.

This clone appeared a single time. The CDR3 DNA is TGCGCCAGCAGCTGGACGACAGGGGTCGAGCAGTACTTC. Translated, it gives CASSWTTGVEQYF. The chain couples TRBV5-1 to TRBJ2-7; 8 positions match TRBD1. The CDR3 contains 13 residues. V dropped 3 bases and J dropped 6; count of bases not matched to a gene: 5. Germline CDR1 and CDR2: SGHRS and YFSETQ. Full variable domain (outside the CDR3, taken from reference TRBV5-1 and TRBJ2-7): KAGVTQTPRYLIKTRGQQVTLSCSPISGHRSVSWYQQTPGQGLQFLFEYFSETQRNKGNFPGRFSGRQFSNSRSEMNVSTLELGDSALYLCASSWTTGVEQYFGPGTRLTVT.

This clone was seen only a few times. This chain connects TRBV11-1 to TRBJ2-7, with 10 bases fitting TRBD2. Germline CDR1 reads SGHAT; CDR2 reads FQDESV (reference sequence). The CDR3 has 15 residues. The V gene end was trimmed by 5 bases and the J gene end by 2 bases; junction bases not matched to a gene: 6. The DNA of the CDR3 is TGTGCCAGCAGCCTCGGGACTAGCGTCCCCTACGAGCAGTACTTC. As protein: CASSLGTSVPYEQYF.